These T cell receptor beta chains were read from a single sample in a study of control samples from healthy donors and cancer patients. Data came from immunoSEQ multiplex PCR; TCRdb stores just in-frame clones and leaves some out. The data show roughly 45,000 clones, approximately 86% seen once. The sequenced material came from PBMCs. The receptors shown here come from a woman in her fifties or sixties with lung cancer. Each CDR3 is given with its conserved first and last residue. D genes are given only for firm matches. Clone size is stated in some rows and not others, as once, few, many or a class when expanded.

j_call | clone_size | v_call | d_call | cdr3_aa | cdr3_nt
TRBJ1-2 | medium-sized | TRBV19 | NA | CASSPGDEYGYTF | TGTGCCAGTAGTCCCGGGGATGAGTATGGCTACACCTTC
TRBJ2-7 | NA | TRBV2 | TRBD2 | CASRLAATYEQYF | TGTGCCAGTCGCCTAGCGGCTACCTACGAGCAGTACTTC
TRBJ2-7 | NA | TRBV7-9 | NA | CASSFTGLSYEQYF | TGTGCCAGCAGCTTTACAGGACTCTCCTACGAGCAGTACTTC
TRBJ1-2 | NA | TRBV7-2 | TRBD1 | CASSWKGALASDGYTF | TGTGCCAGCAGCTGGAAGGGGGCATTAGCGTCGGATGGCTACACCTTC
TRBJ2-1 | NA | TRBV10-1 | NA | CASSERNSYNEQFF | TGCGCCAGCAGTGAAAGAAACTCCTACAATGAGCAGTTCTTC
TRBJ2-3 | NA | TRBV28 | NA | CASSTWRTSTDTQYF | TGTGCCAGCAGTACCTGGAGGACTAGCACAGATACGCAGTATTTT
TRBJ2-5 | NA | TRBV5-1 | TRBD2 | CASSLGGGPHETQYF | TGCGCCAGCAGCTTGGGGGGGGGACCCCACGAGACCCAGTACTTC
TRBJ2-1 | NA | TRBV5-6 | TRBD2 | CASSLGEGFYNEQFF | TGTGCCAGCAGCTTGGGGGAGGGCTTCTACAATGAGCAGTTCTTC
TRBJ1-6 | NA | TRBV7-3 | TRBD1 | CASSTGQGSSPLHF | TGTGCCAGCAGCACGGGACAGGGTAGTTCACCCCTCCACTTT
TRBJ2-7 | NA | TRBV10-1 | TRBD2 | CASSESSGGTYEQYF | TGCGCCAGCAGTGAGTCGTCGGGGGGGACCTACGAGCAGTACTTC
TRBJ1-4 | NA | TRBV5-4 | TRBD1 | CASGTGTGVEKLFF | TGTGCCAGCGGCACCGGGACAGGGGTTGAAAAACTGTTTTTT
TRBJ2-2 | NA | TRBV28 | NA | CASSLQQGSPGELFF | TGTGCCAGCAGTTTGCAGCAGGGGTCCCCCGGGGAGCTGTTTTTT
TRBJ2-7 | NA | TRBV10-3 | TRBD1 | CAISESGTGYEQYF | TGTGCCATCAGTGAGTCAGGGACAGGCTACGAGCAGTACTTC
TRBJ1-6 | NA | TRBV30 | NA | CAWTSDGNSPLHF | TGTGCCTGGACGAGTGACGGGAATTCACCCCTCCACTTT
TRBJ1-1 | NA | TRBV18 | NA | CASSPLALDTEAFF | TGTGCCAGCTCACCATTGGCGTTGGACACTGAAGCTTTCTTT
TRBJ2-5 | NA | TRBV7-2 | NA | CASSPPGWGRETQYF | TGTGCCAGCAGCCCTCCGGGGTGGGGGCGGGAGACCCAGTACTTC
TRBJ1-4 | NA | TRBV19 | TRBD1 | CASSPRTGREKLFF | TGTGCCAGTAGTCCTAGGACAGGGAGAGAAAAACTGTTTTTT
TRBJ2-5 | NA | TRBV5-1 | TRBD2 | CASAMGGSRETQYF | TGCGCCAGCGCAATGGGGGGGAGCAGAGAGACCCAGTACTTC
TRBJ1-2 | NA | TRBV24-1 | NA | CATSDRDLNYGYTF | TGTGCCACCAGTGATCGGGACCTTAACTATGGCTACACCTTC
TRBJ1-2 | NA | TRBV6-6 | TRBD1 | CASSGQAYYGYTF | TGTGCCAGCAGTGGACAGGCCTACTATGGCTACACCTTC
TRBJ1-2 | NA | TRBV11-2 | NA | CASSPVGDWDYGYTF | TGTGCCAGCAGCCCAGTTGGGGACTGGGACTATGGCTACACCTTC
TRBJ1-2 | NA | TRBV6-5 | TRBD1 | CASRLQGAFGYTF | TGTGCCAGCAGGTTACAGGGGGCTTTTGGCTACACCTTC
TRBJ1-2 | NA | TRBV6-1 | NA | CASSETGVGYTF | TGTGCCAGCAGTGAGACTGGGGTAGGCTACACCTTC
TRBJ2-6 | NA | TRBV6-5 | TRBD1 | CAISGTASGANVLTF | TGTGCCATATCCGGGACAGCCTCTGGGGCCAACGTCCTGACTTTC
TRBJ2-2 | once | TRBV5-1 | NA | CASSLRDLRKTGELFF | TGCGCCAGCAGCTTGCGCGACCTCCGGAAAACCGGGGAGCTGTTTTTT
TRBJ1-1 | NA | TRBV18 | NA | CASSPIEGGTEAFF | TGTGCCAGCTCACCGATTGAGGGAGGGACTGAAGCTTTCTTT
TRBJ2-5 | NA | TRBV6-2/TRBV6-3 | NA | CASSHLETQYF | TGTGCCAGCAGCCACCTAGAGACCCAGTACTTC
TRBJ1-5 | NA | TRBV6-5 | NA | CASSGGGVSNQPQHF | TGTGCCAGCAGCGGTGGCGGGGTTAGCAATCAGCCCCAGCATTTT
TRBJ1-1 | NA | TRBV29-1 | TRBD1 | CSVRTGGLYTNTEAFF | TGCAGCGTAAGGACAGGGGGCCTCTATACGAACACTGAAGCTTTCTTT
TRBJ2-6 | NA | TRBV7-2 | TRBD2 | CASSRGLAGATGANVLTF | TGTGCCAGCAGCCGGGGACTAGCGGGGGCCACGGGGGCCAACGTCCTGACTTTC
TRBJ1-5 | NA | TRBV28 | NA | CASSLFGGTSNQPQHF | TGTGCCAGCAGTTTATTTGGTGGTACTAGCAATCAGCCCCAGCATTTT
TRBJ1-5 | few | TRBV7-2 | NA | CASSLQGGNQPQHF | TGTGCCAGCAGCTTACAAGGAGGCAATCAGCCCCAGCATTTT
TRBJ2-5 | NA | TRBV2 | TRBD1 | CASRPGTVQETQYF | TGTGCCAGCAGACCTGGGACAGTCCAAGAGACCCAGTACTTC
TRBJ1-1 | NA | TRBV19 | NA | CASIFAGEAFF | TGTGCCAGTATCTTCGCCGGTGAAGCTTTCTTT
TRBJ1-1 | NA | TRBV27 | TRBD1 | CASKMGQVLNTEAFF | TGTGCCAGCAAAATGGGACAGGTTCTGAACACTGAAGCTTTCTTT
TRBJ1-1 | NA | TRBV30 | NA | CARSLRGGTEAFF | TGTGCCCGGAGTCTTAGGGGGGGCACTGAAGCTTTCTTT
TRBJ2-5 | NA | TRBV24-1 | NA | CATSDGSQETQYF | TGTGCCACCAGTGATGGTTCTCAAGAGACCCAGTACTTC
TRBJ1-2 | NA | TRBV5-4 | TRBD1 | CASSLRDRQGIYTF | TGTGCCAGCAGCTTACGGGACAGGCAGGGGATCTACACCTTC
TRBJ2-7 | NA | TRBV6-6 | NA | CASSLVRDYEQYF | TGTGCCAGCAGTTTAGTCAGGGACTACGAGCAGTACTTC
TRBJ1-6 | NA | TRBV7-9 | NA | CASSLDNAYNSPLHF | TGTGCCAGCAGCCTGGACAACGCATATAATTCACCCCTCCACTTT
TRBJ1-2 | NA | TRBV7-2 | NA | CASSPDIGSGYGYTF | TGTGCCAGCAGCCCCGACATAGGGAGCGGCTATGGCTACACCTTC
TRBJ1-2 | few | TRBV2 | NA | CASSEGTGPQLGAASGYTF | TGTGCCAGCAGTGAGGGGACTGGGCCGCAGCTGGGTGCCGCGAGTGGCTACACCTTC
TRBJ1-1 | NA | TRBV19 | NA | CASLGGVTEAFF | TGTGCCAGTCTCGGGGGTGTCACTGAAGCTTTCTTT
TRBJ2-5 | NA | TRBV28 | NA | CASSSSGTGGKTQYF | TGTGCCAGCAGTTCCTCGGGGACTGGGGGAAAGACCCAGTACTTC
TRBJ2-1 | NA | TRBV6-5 | NA | CASSLTGLGNEQFF | TGTGCCAGCAGTTTAACAGGGTTGGGGAATGAGCAGTTCTTC
TRBJ1-6 | NA | TRBV6-2/TRBV6-3 | NA | CASSTRRTADNSPLHF | TGTGCCAGCAGCACTCGGAGGACAGCGGATAATTCACCCCTCCACTTT
TRBJ2-7 | NA | TRBV5-5 | NA | CASSLAGSYEQYF | TGTGCCAGCAGCTTGGCAGGATCCTACGAGCAGTACTTC
TRBJ1-5 | NA | TRBV28 | NA | CATLHGTLSNQPQHF | TGTGCCACTCTCCACGGGACTCTTAGCAATCAGCCCCAGCATTTT
TRBJ2-1 | NA | TRBV2 | NA | CASRQDGTSYNEQFF | TGTGCCAGCAGACAAGACGGGACCTCCTACAATGAGCAGTTCTTC
TRBJ2-3 | NA | TRBV5-4 | NA | CASRFTATTDTQYF | TGTGCCAGCAGGTTCACAGCTACCACAGATACGCAGTATTTT
TRBJ2-7 | NA | TRBV18 | TRBD2 | CASSPSGGRALEQYF | TGTGCCAGCTCACCATCGGGAGGCAGGGCGTTAGAGCAGTACTTC
TRBJ2-3 | NA | TRBV15 | TRBD2 | CATSGHLAGGSTDTQYF | TGTGCCACCAGCGGTCACCTAGCGGGGGGGAGCACAGATACGCAGTATTTT
TRBJ2-5 | NA | TRBV2 | NA | CASRSYRDQETQYF | TGTGCCAGCAGATCCTACAGGGACCAAGAGACCCAGTACTTC
TRBJ1-2 | NA | TRBV5-4 | NA | CASSLVGFYGYTF | TGTGCCAGCAGCTTGGTTGGATTCTATGGCTACACCTTC
TRBJ1-1 | NA | TRBV12-3/TRBV12-4 | NA | CASSLQGGTEAFF | TGTGCCAGCAGCCTACAGGGAGGGACTGAAGCTTTCTTT
TRBJ2-7 | NA | TRBV2 | TRBD1 | CASGTGAYEQYF | TGTGCCAGCGGGACAGGAGCCTACGAGCAGTACTTC